This entry is about one T cell receptor (beta chain). Its specificity is unknown. The J segment lost 5 bases and the V segment lost 0 bases, leaving 6 bases of the junction unmatched. Germline CDR1 and CDR2: MNHEY and SMNVEV (reference sequence). The CDR3 has 16 residues. Roughly 10^5 TCR templates underwent assay in each sample. The assay was immunoSEQ multiplex PCR, and TCRdb's table has in-frame clones only and misses some. The sample comprises 50,000 or so clones, about 97% of which are singletons, and 0.55% to 0.65% rests with the top ten. This sample is drawn from a study of siplizumab effects on memory and regulatory T cells. Overall study results and limits: The authors could not assign a naive or memory phenotype to roughly 80-97% of proliferating CD4+ or CD8+ clones. Proliferating Tregs taken from siplizumab cultures were not shown to have a confirmed suppressive function.

This chain connects TRBV27 to TRBJ2-1; 8 nucleotides align to TRBD2. The sequenced sample was naive CD4+ T cells sorted from blood. This receptor was obtained from a human donor in good health. CDR3 sequence reads: CASSLSVGAGDNEQFF. The CDR3 DNA reads TGTGCCAGCAGTTTATCCGTGGGAGCGGGAGACAATGAGCAGTTCTTC.